Each of the 30 T cell receptor beta chains below was sequenced from the same sample in a study of blood T cells in healthy people across ages. A second PCR, run for roughly 7 to 11 cycles, used a sample-barcoded 5' primer plus a J-beta primer mix. From the 5' RACE reads, TCRdb called clonotypes with MiXCR, one entry per CDR3 protein. The sample has some 1.5 million distinct CDR3 sequences, roughly 28% seen once. The sample consisted of blood. The source is a young woman in good health.

The J gene is TRBJ1-1, the V gene TRBV9, with D possibly being TRBD1 (5 bases). The CDR3 has 12 residues. The germline V gene encodes CDR1 SGDLS and CDR2 YYNGEE. Deletions cut 0 bases from V and 9 bases from J, with 9 bases between. The CDR3 nucleotides read TGTGCCAGCAGCGTAGGTAAGGGACAAGCTTTCTTT. It codes for CASSVGKGQAFF.

This clonotype came up many times. This chain links TRBV20-1 with TRBJ1-5, with D possibly being TRBD1 (5 bases). The germline gives CDR1 DFQATT, CDR2 SNEGSKA (reference sequence). V lost 3 bases and J lost 0, with 15 bases in between. The CDR3 is 16 amino acids. The CDR3 spells CSASRGAGYSNQPQHF. The CDR3 region has the DNA TGCAGTGCTAGTAGAGGGGCGGGGTATAGCAATCAGCCCCAGCATTTT.

Written as DNA, the CDR3 is TGTGCCAGCAGCCCTCGGAGGGGGGAGATGGATACGCAGTATTTT. Protein sequence: CASSPRRGEMDTQYF. The gene calls are TRBV11-3 and TRBJ2-3, with D perhaps matching TRBD1 or TRBD2 (6 bases each). The V gene's germline CDR1 is SGHNT and CDR2 YENEEA. V was cut by 5 bases and J by 6 bases, with 18 bases left in between. The CDR3 runs 15 residues.

This clonotype was counted at least ten times. V usage is TRBV29-1 and J usage is TRBJ1-2, with D possibly being TRBD1 (5 bases). This CDR3 is 11 amino acids long. The germline V gene has CDR1 SQVTM and CDR2 ANQGSEA. The CDR3 is CTGHKGYGYTF. CDR3 nucleotide sequence: TGCACCGGACACAAGGGGTACGGCTACACCTTC.

The chain joins TRBV6-2 or TRBV6-3 to TRBJ1-2; a possible D gene is TRBD1 (5 bases). Per germline, CDR1 MNHEY and CDR2 SVGEGT. V was shortened by 8 bases and J by 4 bases, with 23 bases between the two germline ends. The CDR3 spans 16 residues. The CDR3 bases are TGTGCCAGCGCCACACCGGGAGCAGGGTCGGTCTATGGCTACACCTTC. Translated: CASATPGAGSVYGYTF.

This clonotype was recorded at least ten times. The rearrangement links TRBV2 to TRBJ2-5; D remains unclear. The V end was cut by 4 bases, the J end by 5 bases, with 14 bases between. The CDR3 consists of 14 residues. Germline CDR1 SNHLY, CDR2 FYNNEI. The CDR3 loop reads CASSVGILMETQYF. In DNA form, the CDR3 reads TGTGCCAGCAGTGTAGGAATTTTGATGGAGACCCAGTACTTC.

This clonotype was seen a few times. The chain is built from TRBV28 and TRBJ2-6; D not certain. V shed 9 bases and J shed 1 base, with 16 bases lying between them. The CDR3 spans 16 residues. The germline V gene encodes CDR1 MDHEN and CDR2 SYDVKM. CDR3 sequence reads: CASFPTSPSGANVLTF. The CDR3 DNA reads TGTGCCAGTTTCCCGACGTCGCCGTCTGGGGCCAACGTCCTGACTTTC. Looking up the rest from reference TRBV28 and TRBJ2-6 gives the full variable domain: DVKVTQSSRYLVKRTGEKVFLECVQDMDHENMFWYRQDPGLGLRLIYFSYDVKMKEKGDIPEGYSVSREKKERFSLILESASTNQTSMYLCASFPTSPSGANVLTFGAGSRLTVL.

The table lists this clonotype with a few counts. In DNA form, the CDR3 reads TGCAGTGCCATGACTAGCAGCTACGAGCAGTACTTC. It codes for CSAMTSSYEQYF. The V gene is TRBV20-1, the J gene TRBJ2-7, with TRBD2 matching over 7 bases. V was pared by 6 bases and J by 3 bases, with 5 bases of the junction left unmatched. The CDR3 is 12 residues long. Germline loops: CDR1 DFQATT, CDR2 SNEGSKA (reference sequence).

This clonotype was detected only a few times. The chain joins TRBV12-3 or TRBV12-4 to TRBJ1-4; D gene uncertain. The CDR3 has 12 residues. Between the trimmed V and J ends, which lost 5 bases and 8 bases, there was a span of 9 bases. Here the CDR3 DNA reads TGTGCCAGCAGTCTTGGACTGGAAAAACTGTTTTTT. Residues: CASSLGLEKLFF.

This chain links TRBV5-1 with TRBJ1-6; D ambiguous. Looked up from germline, CDR1 is SGHRS and CDR2 is YFSETQ. CDR3 size: 13 residues. V lost 0 bases to trimming and J lost 8 bases, with 6 bases between them. The CDR3 here is CASSLAEYSPLHF. In DNA, the CDR3 is TGCGCCAGCAGCTTGGCCGAGTATTCACCCCTCCACTTT.

This clonotype occurred a few times. The rearrangement links TRBV20-1 to TRBJ2-1; TRBD2 might be the D (7 bases). V gave up 8 bases and J gave up 3 bases, with 20 bases separating them. Germline CDR1 is DFQATT and CDR2 is SNEGSKA (reference sequence). The CDR3 runs to 15 residues. The CDR3 DNA sequence: TGCAGTCTATATCGGGGAGGGGGAGACTACAATGAGCAGTTCTTC. Translation gives CSLYRGGGDYNEQFF.

CDR3 coding DNA: TGCGCCAGCAGCCAAGATGGGACAACGAACACCGGGGAGCTGTTTTTT. Translation gives CASSQDGTTNTGELFF. The chain joins TRBV4-3 to TRBJ2-2, with D possibly matching TRBD1 (6 bases). Trimming removed 0 bases from V and 0 bases from J, with 8 bases in between. The CDR3 runs to 16 residues. From germline, CDR1 is LGHNA and CDR2 YSLEER.

Regarding this clonotype: This sequence may be a read error, since a much larger clone differs from it by one base. This chain connects TRBV20-1 to TRBJ2-3; perhaps TRBD2 as D (6 bases). There are 12 residues in the CDR3. The germline V gene has CDR1 DFQATT and CDR2 SNEGSKA (reference sequence). This CDR3 is CCRDSITDTQYF. The CDR3 nucleotides are TGCTGCCGGGACTCGATCACAGATACGCAGTATTTT.

The chain is built from TRBV28 and TRBJ2-2, with TRBD2 identical over 9 bases. The CDR3 is made up of 16 amino acids. The V gene's germline CDR1 is MDHEN and CDR2 SYDVKM. V was pared by 4 bases and J by 4 bases, with 7 bases of the junction left unmatched. The CDR3 DNA reads TGTGCCAGCAGTTCCCCTACAGCGGGGGGCACCGGGGAGCTGTTTTTT. Amino acid sequence: CASSSPTAGGTGELFF. The variable domain in full, completed from reference TRBV28 and TRBJ2-2, reads DVKVTQSSRYLVKRTGEKVFLECVQDMDHENMFWYRQDPGLGLRLIYFSYDVKMKEKGDIPEGYSVSREKKERFSLILESASTNQTSMYLCASSSPTAGGTGELFFGEGSRLTVL.

This chain uses TRBV11-2 with TRBJ1-1, with a weak D call TRBD1 (6 bases). The CDR3 spans 17 residues. The ends were cut back, 5 bases at V and 4 bases at J, with 23 bases in the middle. Per germline, CDR1 SGHAT and CDR2 FQNNGV. The CDR3 sequence: CASSGRQVWTGGTEAFF. The CDR3 nucleotides are TGTGCCAGCAGCGGCCGACAGGTGTGGACCGGGGGCACTGAAGCTTTCTTT.

This clonotype has only a few counts. The chain is built from TRBV12-3 or TRBV12-4 and TRBJ2-5; 8 bases line up with TRBD1. With V trimmed by 2 bases and J by 4 bases, 6 bases remained unmatched. The CDR3 runs 15 residues. CDR3 DNA: TGTGCCAGCAGTTTAAAGACAGGGGTAACAGAGACCCAGTACTTC. This gives the protein CASSLKTGVTETQYF.

With regard to this clonotype: The junction differs from germline at one of its ends, possibly a read error. V and J are TRBV20-1 and TRBJ1-2; tentative D call: TRBD1 (5 bases). The CDR3 runs 12 residues. Germline CDR1 DFQATT, CDR2 SNEGSKA (reference sequence). CDR3 DNA sequence: TGCAGCGCTAAGGAGGGGAACTATGGCTACACCTTC. Protein: CSAKEGNYGYTF.

This clonotype was seen more than once but under ten times. J is TRBJ2-1 and V is TRBV11-2; D unresolved. CDR3 size: 13 residues. Looked up from germline, CDR1 is SGHAT and CDR2 is FQNNGV. V dropped 1 base and J dropped 8 bases, with 9 bases sitting between them. CDR3 coding DNA: TGTGCCAGCAGCTTAGGGCAGGAATATGAGCAGTTCTTC. Protein product: CASSLGQEYEQFF.

This chain connects TRBV11-2 to TRBJ2-5; D possibly corresponds to TRBD2 (6 bases). Germline CDR1 and CDR2: SGHAT and FQNNGV. V was clipped by 5 bases and J by 7 bases, with 11 bases between them. This CDR3 is built from 12 residues. In nucleotides, the CDR3 is TGTGCCAGCAGCCCTGCAGCGGGGACCCAGTACTTC. This sequence encodes CASSPAAGTQYF.

This clonotype was counted once. The genes are TRBV20-1 and TRBJ2-2; TRBD2 agrees at 10 bases. V dropped 2 bases and J dropped 1; count of bases not matched to a gene: 1. Germline assignment: CDR1 DFQATT and CDR2 SNEGSKA (reference sequence). This CDR3 has 15 residues. The DNA of the CDR3 is TGCAGTGCTAGATTAGCGGGAGGGAACACCGGGGAGCTGTTTTTT. Protein sequence: CSARLAGGNTGELFF.

On this clonotype itself: Given a much more abundant clone one base away, this may be a read error. The chain uses TRBV7-2 and TRBJ2-5; D gene unclear. The CDR3 consists of 12 residues. The germline gives CDR1 SGHTA, CDR2 FQGNSA. In nucleotides, the CDR3 is TGTGCCGGCAGCTTAGATTTAGAGACCCAGTACTTC. Residues: CAGSLDLETQYF.

In its sample, this clonotype was seen many times. V is TRBV7-2 and J is TRBJ1-2, with 10 bases that match TRBD1. The CDR3 runs to 13 residues. Germline V CDR1 and CDR2: SGHTA, FQGNSA. The V and J ends lost 4 bases and 7 bases, in that order; junction bases with no gene match: 3. CDR3 amino acids: CASSSTGGLGYTF. Here the CDR3 DNA reads TGTGCCAGCAGCTCGACAGGGGGCCTTGGCTACACCTTC.

As to this clonotype: Possible read error: a much larger clone is one base away. The missing conserved phenylalanine or tryptophan at the end of this CDR3 makes a read error likely. The J gene is TRBJ2-3, the V gene TRBV29-1; TRBD1 agrees at 8 bases. This CDR3 contains 13 residues. Germline CDR1 and CDR2: SQVTM and ANQGSEA. J gave up 0 bases and V 7 bases, and 3 bases lay outside the gene matches. CDR3 nucleotide sequence: TGCAGCGGCGACAGGGGTAGCACAGATACGCAGTATTGT. It encodes CSGDRGSTDTQYC.

The chain links TRBV6-2 or TRBV6-3 to TRBJ2-7, with D perhaps TRBD1 (5 bases). CDR1 is MNHEY, CDR2 SVGEGT, per germline. The ends were cut back, 0 bases at V and 2 bases at J, with 14 bases in the middle. The CDR3 extends over 16 amino acids. CDR3 nucleotides: TGTGCCAGCAGTTACTCGGACACCCAACAACCCTACGAGCAGTACTTC. Translation: CASSYSDTQQPYEQYF.

The J gene is TRBJ2-1, the V gene TRBV21-1; the table names TRBD1, a call not compared with the DNA. TRBV21-1 is listed as a pseudogene. CDR3 length: 18 amino acids. In nucleotides, the CDR3 is TGTGCCAGCAGCTCGACCGGGACAGGGAGGGAATCTTACAATGAGCAGTTCTTC. Translated, it gives CASSSTGTGRESYNEQFF.

Turning to this clonotype: It may be a read error: a sequence one base away is much more abundant. CDR3 residues: CSVEGQGLGNEQYF. The CDR3 bases are TGCAGCGTTGAAGGTCAGGGACTAGGGAATGAGCAGTACTTC. The chain uses TRBV29-1 and TRBJ2-7, with TRBD2 identical over 8 bases. The germline V gene encodes CDR1 SQVTM and CDR2 ANQGSEA. The CDR3 has 14 amino acids. Trimming cost V 1 base and J 7 bases; bases outside gene matches: 9.

This chain connects TRBV20-1 to TRBJ2-3, with 7 bases fitting TRBD2. The ends lost 0 bases at V and 5 bases at J; junction bases unmatched: 11. The CDR3 runs to 16 residues. Germline V gene data show CDR1 as DFQATT and CDR2 as SNEGSKA (reference sequence). For the CDR3, the DNA is TGCAGTGCTAGAGAACCAATCGCGGGGGTGGGAGATACGCAGTATTTT. As protein: CSAREPIAGVGDTQYF.

This sequence joins TRBV28 and TRBJ2-3, with D possibly being TRBD1 (5 bases). From germline, CDR1 is MDHEN and CDR2 SYDVKM. This CDR3 region has 15 residues. V lost 6 bases and J 5 bases, leaving 18 bases between the germline ends. The CDR3 here is CASSRPGSGIDTQYF. CDR3 DNA sequence: TGTGCCAGCAGCCGTCCCGGGTCAGGGATAGATACGCAGTATTTT.

This rearrangement joins TRBV20-1 to TRBJ1-3, with a tentative D call TRBD1 (6 bases). CDR3 length: 15 amino acids. V shed 0 bases and J shed 2 bases, with 11 bases lying between them. Germline CDR1 and CDR2: DFQATT and SNEGSKA (reference sequence). The CDR3 spells CSARDQTGTGNTIYF. CDR3 DNA: TGCAGTGCTAGAGACCAAACAGGGACTGGAAACACCATATATTTT.

This clonotype occurred a few times. This rearrangement joins TRBV28 to TRBJ1-1, with D hard to call. V lost 6 bases and J 0 bases, leaving 11 bases between the germline ends. CDR1 and CDR2 from the germline V gene are MDHEN and SYDVKM. The CDR3 length is 14 residues. The CDR3 sequence is CASRTPTVNTEAFF. The CDR3 nucleotides read TGTGCCAGCAGGACCCCGACGGTGAACACTGAAGCTTTCTTT.